This T cell receptor (beta chain) is drawn from a study of blood T cell repertoires in COVID-19 (dated by TCRdb to 2019 to 2021). At the level of the whole study: Samples covering the acute and convalescent phases of COVID-19 were provided by collaborators in the United States, Italy and Spain. The material from the prospective study consisted of cDNA or gDNA derived from T cells, B-cell-depleted T cells, or PBMCs. The dataset comprised deeply sampled blood TCRbeta repertoires from subjects exposed to, actively infected with, or recovered from COVID-19. The repertoires were made available in a free public database intended to serve as a resource for research on the immune response to SARS-CoV-2. Samples came from the ongoing ImmuneRACE study (first 160 participants) plus 1,254 subjects from 6 global collaborators. Nearly every sample came with metadata listing a de-identified subject ID, COVID-19 status, age in years and sex. Where available, HLA class I and class II types were taken from metadata supplied by the sample provider and were not determined by assay-based typing.

Results and caveats for the whole study, not just this receptor: The quantity of clinical and demographic metadata differed by source and by participant and was supplied without curation.

The junction shows trimming of 6 bases on V and 5 bases on J, plus 16 bases between the germline ends. Inclusive of the bounding cysteine and phenylalanine, the CDR3 is 14 residues long. Only the CDR3 DNA is retained, 42 bases long and in frame from the first base. From the germline V gene, CDR1 is MDHEN and CDR2 is SYDVKM. This clone was detected once. Its antigen remains undetermined. No base quality information exists; no much larger clone differs at one position. TCRbeta CDR3 regions were amplified from genomic DNA using the immunoSEQ Assay, a bias-controlled multiplex PCR. The study's processing was this. Within the assay, amplification of reference gene primers was used to estimate how many nucleated cells each sample contained. To quantify the absolute abundance of each unique TCRbeta CDR3 rearrangement, sequence reads were collapsed and filtered. For each sample, productive Simpson clonality was calculated as the square root of Simpson's diversity index over productive rearrangements. TCRdb mirrors the immuneACCESS table, restricted to in-frame sequences. Some clones are absent from its copies; in checked studies, under half trace to an unresolved V gene, and the reason for the others is unknown. Clone size and the V and J calls come from that table; the DNA yielded D and trimming. Present in this sample are 150,000 to 200,000 clones, 70% to 85% of which were seen just once. The ten largest clones capture more than 4% of the sample.

Participants in the prospective study were enrolled through a virtual design, were aged about 18 to 100 years, and lived in roughly 25 United States geographic areas. In the prospective study, participants were assigned to cohorts based on the clinical history participants reported in a screening survey and a study questionnaire. Mobile phlebotomists in the prospective study collected whole blood, serum and a nasopharyngeal or oropharyngeal swab from every participant. Over a 2-month period, participants in the prospective study had the option of providing additional blood draws and questionnaires. Prospective study blood samples were shipped either frozen or at room temperature before DNA extraction.

The sequence links TRBV28 to TRBJ1-2; the D gene cannot be named for sure. Sequenced material: PBMCs or T cells enriched from blood (not recorded which). This TCR derives from a woman aged 60-70 years with acute COVID-19. The CDR3 has the sequence CASRTLAEAYGYTF. The nucleotide sequence reads as follows: TGTGCCAGCAGGACCCTGGCGGAAGCATATGGCTACACCTTC.